These 4 T cell receptor beta chains share one sample of origin, sequenced in a study of tumor-infiltrating lymphocytes in primary liver carcinoma. Total RNA and DNA came together from approximately 22-30 mg of bulk tissue without cell sorting. The researchers produced TCR beta cDNA from approximately 550 ng total RNA with a constant-region primer. Three nested multiplex PCR rounds, a slightly modified ARM-PCR method, built the TCR beta libraries. TRBV1-TRBV30 forward primers paired with a C-beta reverse primer drove the first two PCR rounds, about 9 cycles each. TCRdb reprocessed the multiplex PCR reads via MiXCR and lists one record per CDR3 protein. The sample holds 75,000 or so distinct CDR3 sequences, about 70% seen once. The sample consisted of liver tumor tissue from sampling region 4. Subset reported: tumor region T4, right-lateral pole. The receptor source for this set is a man aged 40-49 years with primary liver carcinoma and hepatitis B virus infection.

The chain employs TRBV18 and TRBJ2-1; D possibly uses TRBD1 or TRBD2 (5 bases each). V lost 10 bases to trimming and J lost 4 bases, with 14 bases between them. Germline assignment: CDR1 KGHSH and CDR2 LQKENI. The CDR3 covers 13 residues. CDR3 sequence (DNA): TGTGCCAACTCTCCGGGACCTTACAATGAGCAGTTCTTC. Encoded protein: CANSPGPYNEQFF.

This clonotype was detected ten times or more. The chain has TRBV28 and TRBJ1-2, with D tentatively TRBD1 (5 bases). The CDR3 runs to 14 residues. The germline V gene encodes CDR1 MDHEN and CDR2 SYDVKM. Trimming removed 7 bases at V and 2 bases at J, with 14 bases between. The CDR3 DNA follows: TGTGCCAGCAAAGGGGTCCCGGAAAACTATGGCTACACCTTC. Translated: CASKGVPENYGYTF.

As regards this clonotype: At one end the junction does not follow the germline gene, possibly because of a read error. The chain links TRBV5-1 to TRBJ1-1; D unresolved. This CDR3 region has 12 residues. CDR1 is SGHRS, CDR2 YFSETQ, per germline. CDR3 loop: CASGLEGSEAFF. In DNA, the CDR3 is TGCGCCAGCGGCTTGGAGGGCTCAGAAGCTTTCTTT.

Concerning this clonotype: At one end the junction does not follow the germline gene, possibly because of a read error. The chain links TRBV11-2 to TRBJ1-5; D might be TRBD1 (5 bases). The germline gives CDR1 SGHAT, CDR2 FQNNGV. This CDR3 contains 16 residues. DNA of the CDR3: TGTGACAGCAGCCAAAGCATTATTCCGGGGGACCAGCCCCAGCATTTT. Amino acids: CDSSQSIIPGDQPQHF.